This note documents a single T cell receptor beta chain sequence. No antigen is known for it. The data derive from a study of vaccination effects on CD4 cells after COVID-19. Only in-frame clones appear in the TCRdb table, and some are missing; sequencing was by immunoSEQ multiplex PCR. This sample has about 55,000 clones, with roughly 70% found just once. V lost 2 bases to trimming and J lost 1 base, with 11 bases between them. The CDR3 has 14 amino acids. Germline V gene sequence: CDR1 SQVTM, CDR2 ANQGSEA. Viral peptide pools were used in the ViraFEST assay to expand antigen-specific CD4+ T cells, and sequencing came afterward. Following culture for around 10 days, CD4+ T cells were isolated. Prior SARS-CoV-2 infection was absent in the vaccine recipients, as shown by negative nucleocapsid antibodies.

The J gene is TRBJ1-1, the V gene TRBV29-1; a possible D gene is TRBD1 (6 bases). Here the sequenced sample was CD4+ T cells from PBMCs cultured with SARS-CoV-2 spike peptides, taken before COVID-19 vaccination. The TCR was taken from a human donor who received a COVID-19 vaccine. As DNA, the CDR3 is TGCAGCGTTGAATCATGGACAGCGAACACTGAAGCTTTCTTT. This encodes CSVESWTANTEAFF.